This is a list of T cell receptor beta chains from one sample in a study of T cells after yellow fever vaccination. TCRdb reprocessed the 5' RACE reads with MiXCR, giving one entry per CDR3 protein. Of under 550,000 distinct CDR3 sequences listed, about a fifth are singletons. Sequencing used PBMCs, obtained approximately 20 days after the first yellow fever vaccination. These receptors all stem from a man younger than 35 who received the YFV17D yellow fever vaccine. Each CDR3 is given with its conserved first and last residue. A D gene is named only where the DNA matches it firmly. A clone size is listed for some rows: how often the clone was seen (once, few, many), or a class if it is expanded.

.,TRBV5-1,TRBD1,TRBJ2-7,CASSLVGQGRHEQYF,TGCGCCAGCAGCTTGGTGGGACAGGGGAGACACGAGCAGTACTTC
.,TRBV12-3/TRBV12-4,.,TRBJ2-7,CASSLGGAAWQYF,TGTGCCAGCAGTTTAGGCGGGGCGGCTTGGCAGTACTTC
few,TRBV11-2,.,TRBJ2-4,CASRNRARDIQYF,TGTGCCAGCAGAAACAGGGCCAGAGACATTCAGTACTTC
.,TRBV5-6,.,TRBJ2-2,CASSLAPGGGTGELFF,TGTGCCAGCAGCTTGGCCCCAGGGGGAGGAACCGGGGAGCTGTTTTTT
.,TRBV28,TRBD1,TRBJ1-1,CATVQGARTEAFF,TGTGCCACCGTACAGGGGGCGCGGACTGAAGCTTTCTTT
.,TRBV29-1,TRBD2,TRBJ2-1,CSVEDWSSGAGDEQFF,TGCAGCGTTGAAGATTGGAGTAGCGGGGCGGGGGATGAGCAGTTCTTC
few,TRBV7-3,TRBD2,TRBJ2-3,CASSSRGLAGGPTDTQYF,TGTGCCAGCAGCTCAAGGGGCCTAGCGGGGGGGCCCACAGATACGCAGTATTTT
few,TRBV4-3,TRBD2,TRBJ2-2,CASESGGLGTGELFF,TGCGCCAGCGAATCGGGGGGTTTAGGCACCGGGGAGCTGTTTTTT
.,TRBV11-1,TRBD2,TRBJ2-3,CASSRPGLAGGRTDTQYF,TGTGCCAGCAGTCGCCCGGGACTAGCGGGGGGACGCACAGATACGCAGTATTTT
many,TRBV5-1,.,TRBJ2-5,CASSFSGSETQYF,TGCGCCAGCAGCTTTTCGGGATCCGAGACCCAGTACTTC
.,TRBV19,.,TRBJ2-7,CASSITGSSYEQYF,TGTGCCAGTAGTATTACAGGCAGCTCCTACGAGCAGTACTTC
.,TRBV19,.,TRBJ2-7,CASSPLPSSYEQYF,TGTGCCAGTAGTCCGTTGCCGAGCTCCTACGAGCAGTACTTC
few,TRBV20-1,.,TRBJ1-1,CSARSPRNTEAFF,TGCAGTGCTAGATCGCCCCGGAACACTGAAGCTTTCTTT
few,TRBV7-2,TRBD2,TRBJ2-5,CASSTYAGDDETQYF,TGTGCCAGCAGCACCTATGCGGGGGACGACGAGACCCAGTACTTC
.,TRBV7-2,.,TRBJ2-3,CASSLTRVSTDTQYF,TGTGCCAGCAGCTTAACCAGGGTGAGCACAGATACGCAGTATTTT
many,TRBV20-1,.,TRBJ1-1,CSARGGLNTEAFF,TGCAGTGCTAGAGGGGGATTGAACACTGAAGCTTTCTTT
.,TRBV18,.,TRBJ1-2,CASSPYVAEGYTF,TGTGCCAGCTCACCCTATGTCGCAGAGGGCTACACCTTC